The 30 T cell receptor beta chains presented below share a single source sample, sequenced in a study of shared T cell receptors in the human thymus. Method: immunoSEQ multiplex PCR; TCRdb's copy keeps in-frame clones and lacks some. The sample has about 400,000 clones; 85% to 95% are singletons. The sequenced sample consisted of thymocytes. Receptor source: a human donor.

This clone was recorded only once. The V call is TRBV7-9, the J call TRBJ1-4; a possible D gene is TRBD1 (6 bases). Deletions cut 6 bases from V and 8 bases from J, with 16 bases between. In germline, CDR1 is SEHNR, CDR2 FQNEAQ (reference sequence). This CDR3 is 14 amino acids long. Written as DNA, the CDR3 is TGTGCCAGCAGACCACAGGGTCTGAGGGAAAAACTGTTTTTT. Its protein product is CASRPQGLREKLFF.

This chain joins TRBV11-1 and TRBJ1-1, with D perhaps TRBD1 (6 bases). Deletions cut 3 bases from V and 5 bases from J, with 13 bases between. The CDR3 consists of 14 residues. Per the germline V gene, CDR1 is SGHAT and CDR2 is FQDESV (reference sequence). The CDR3 DNA follows: TGTGCCAGCAGCTTCCCGGGGGGCAGTACTGAAGCTTTCTTT. This encodes CASSFPGGSTEAFF.

The V call is TRBV7-2, the J call TRBJ2-1; D is perhaps TRBD1 or TRBD2 (5 bases each). The ends were cut back, 6 bases at V and 2 bases at J, with 17 bases in the middle. CDR1 and CDR2 from the germline V gene are SGHTA and FQGNSA. The CDR3 runs to 16 residues. CDR3 amino acids: CASSGNGTYPYNEQFF. The CDR3 coding sequence is TGTGCCAGCAGTGGAAACGGGACCTATCCCTACAATGAGCAGTTCTTC.

The chain couples TRBV1 to TRBJ2-7; TRBD2 reflects the table's D call only, with no check against the DNA. TRBV1 is deemed a pseudogene. This CDR3 has 11 residues. CDR3 in amino acids: CTSSHPYEQYF. DNA for the CDR3: TGCACCAGCAGCCACCCGTACGAGCAGTACTTC.

The table lists this clone with a count of one. V gene TRBV7-3 combines with J gene TRBJ2-1, with D unresolved. This CDR3 contains 12 residues. Per the germline V gene, CDR1 is SGHTA and CDR2 is FQGTGA. Deletions cut 7 bases from V and 2 bases from J, with 6 bases between. The CDR3 DNA reads TGTGCCAGCACGGCTACCTACAATGAGCAGTTCTTC. Protein sequence: CASTATYNEQFF.

The J gene is TRBJ2-2, the V gene TRBV13; TRBD2 aligns across 8 bases. In germline, CDR1 is PRHDT, CDR2 FYEKMQ (reference sequence). The CDR3 loop spans 16 amino acids. V was clipped by 5 bases and J by 7 bases; unmatched bases: 12. The CDR3 region has the DNA TGTGCCAGCAGCCCGGGGGTAGCGGGACTGGACGGGGAGCTGTTTTTT. Residues: CASSPGVAGLDGELFF. Variable domain in full (rest from reference TRBV13 and TRBJ2-2): AAGVIQSPRHLIKEKRETATLKCYPIPRHDTVYWYQQGPGQDPQFLISFYEKMQSDKGSIPDRFSAQQFSDYHSELNMSSLELGDSALYFCASSPGVAGLDGELFFGEGSRLTVL.

The gene calls are TRBV7-6 and TRBJ2-3; TRBD1 matches 9 bases. The ends lost 5 bases at V and 3 bases at J; junction bases unmatched: 9. Germline-derived CDR1 and CDR2 are SGHVS and FNYEAQ. The CDR3 contains 16 residues. The CDR3 here is CASSRPYRGRTDTQYF. The CDR3 DNA sequence: TGTGCCAGCAGCCGGCCTTACAGGGGGCGGACAGATACGCAGTATTTT.

This rearrangement joins TRBV2 to TRBJ2-4, with TRBD1 matching 7 bases. After removal of 5 bases from V and 5 bases from J, the junction contained 18 bases not matched to a gene. Germline CDR1 reads SNHLY; CDR2 reads FYNNEI. CDR3 length: 18 residues. The CDR3 protein is CASSPPPTEWDRENIQYF. The CDR3 DNA reads as TGTGCCAGCAGTCCACCCCCCACGGAGTGGGACAGAGAAAACATTCAGTACTTC.

This chain joins TRBV19 and TRBJ2-3; 8 positions agree with TRBD2. CDR3 length equals 15 residues. The V gene's germline CDR1 is LNHDA and CDR2 SQIVND (reference sequence). V was pared by 2 bases and J by 5 bases, with 6 bases of the junction left unmatched. The DNA of the CDR3 is TGTGCCAGTAGTATAATTGCGGGAGGAATAGATACGCAGTATTTT. Amino acid sequence: CASSIIAGGIDTQYF.

The CDR3 sequence: CASSRRDREKVGAGVNTQYF. The CDR3 DNA sequence: TGCGCCAGCAGCCGCCGGGACAGGGAAAAGGTGGGAGCTGGCGTAAATACGCAGTATTTT. This chain connects TRBV4-1 to TRBJ2-3; 9 positions match TRBD1. J lost 7 bases, V lost 4 bases, and 24 bases had no gene match. The CDR3 sequence is 20 residues long. Looked up from germline, CDR1 is MGHRA and CDR2 is YSYEKL.

The CDR3 nucleotides are TGTGCCAGCAGCGTACGTCCGGGACAGCTATATGGCTACACCTTC. Protein: CASSVRPGQLYGYTF. This chain links TRBV7-2 with TRBJ1-2; 7 bases fit TRBD1. CDR1 and CDR2 from the germline V gene are SGHTA and FQGNSA. V shed 5 bases and J 5 bases; nucleotides not matched to a gene: 11. There are 15 residues in the CDR3.

The chain employs TRBV27 and TRBJ2-2, with D possibly being TRBD2 (6 bases). Deletions cut 3 bases from V and 4 bases from J, with 12 bases between. CDR1 is MNHEY, CDR2 SMNVEV, per germline (reference sequence). This CDR3 is built from 15 residues. The DNA for the CDR3 is TGTGCCAGCAGTTTGACGCAGGGAGGCACCGGGGAGCTGTTTTTT. Protein product: CASSLTQGGTGELFF.

The V and J genes are TRBV7-3 and TRBJ2-7; 7 bases are a match to TRBD2. Gene TRBJ2-1 matches the end of the DNA better, so the J call may be wrong. Looked up from germline, CDR1 is SGHTA and CDR2 is FQGTGA. CDR3 length: 16 residues. The CDR3, as DNA: TGTGCCAGCAGCGCCTCTAGCGATAGGGAGGGGAATGAGCAGTTCTTC. Residues: CASSASSDREGNEQFF.

This chain joins TRBV29-1 and TRBJ2-1; D possibly uses TRBD1 or TRBD2 (5 bases each). In germline, CDR1 is SQVTM, CDR2 ANQGSEA. The V gene lost 7 bases and the J gene lost 2 bases, with 18 bases spanning the gap. This CDR3 spans 15 amino acids. The CDR3 spells CSGRDPRGTYNEQFF. For the CDR3, the DNA is TGCAGCGGACGGGACCCCCGGGGCACCTACAATGAGCAGTTCTTC.

This chain connects TRBV10-3 to TRBJ2-1, with 9 bases identical to TRBD2. Germline V gene data show CDR1 as ENHRY and CDR2 as SYGVKD. V lost 2 bases to trimming and J lost 6 bases; unmatched junction nucleotides: 5. The length of the CDR3 is 15 residues. The CDR3 spells CAISESLAGPNEQFF. CDR3 DNA: TGTGCCATCAGTGAGAGCCTAGCGGGACCCAATGAGCAGTTCTTC.

V usage is TRBV30 and J usage is TRBJ2-2; D is ambiguous. Per the germline V gene, CDR1 is GTSNPN and CDR2 is SVGIG (reference sequence). The CDR3 length is 15 residues. Deletions cut 7 bases from V and 3 bases from J, with 18 bases between. The CDR3 spells CASHRLTQYTGELFF. CDR3 DNA sequence: TGTGCCTCCCACCGGCTAACACAATACACCGGGGAGCTGTTTTTT.

The chain carries TRBV19 and TRBJ2-2; 9 bases are a match to TRBD2. Germline CDR1 is LNHDA and CDR2 is SQIVND (reference sequence). The V and J ends lost 7 bases and 4 bases, in that order; junction bases with no gene match: 16. The CDR3 consists of 18 residues. This chain's CDR3 is CASNKRGRAYEGTGELFF. The CDR3 coding sequence is TGTGCCAGTAATAAACGCGGGAGGGCCTATGAGGGCACCGGGGAGCTGTTTTTT.

The rearrangement joins TRBV7-2 to TRBJ2-3; D may be TRBD1 (6 bases). V dropped 5 bases and J dropped 2 bases, with 11 bases sitting between them. The CDR3 has 14 amino acids. Looked up from germline, CDR1 is SGHTA and CDR2 is FQGNSA. CDR3 residues: CASSKGHLTDTQYF. CDR3 coding DNA: TGTGCCAGCAGCAAGGGACACCTCACAGATACGCAGTATTTT.

This clone was seen just once. The rearrangement joins TRBV29-1 to TRBJ2-6; D is unclear. CDR1 is SQVTM and CDR2 is ANQGSEA in the germline V gene. This CDR3 has 14 amino acids. Between the trimmed V and J ends, which lost 1 base and 3 bases, there was a span of 7 bases. For the CDR3, the DNA is TGCAGCGTTGAAGGGACGGGTGGGGCCAACGTCCTGACTTTC. Protein product: CSVEGTGGANVLTF.

The chain couples TRBV5-6 to TRBJ1-4; D uncertain. CDR3 size: 12 residues. Trimming took off 6 bases at V and 5 bases at J, with 8 bases between the two ends. Germline CDR1 SGHDT, CDR2 YYEEEE. Here the CDR3 DNA reads TGTGCCAGCAAAAGGGTAAATGAAAAACTGTTTTTT. The encoded protein is CASKRVNEKLFF.

The rearrangement links TRBV6-1 to TRBJ2-7; TRBD2 matches at 10 bases. J was trimmed by 6 bases and V by 1 base; bases with no gene match: 6. Germline CDR1 reads MNHNS; CDR2 reads SASEGT. The CDR3 runs 15 residues. This CDR3 reads CASSEGEREGAEQYF. The CDR3 DNA sequence: TGTGCCAGCAGTGAAGGAGAGCGGGAGGGGGCCGAGCAGTACTTC.

The gene calls are TRBV30 and TRBJ1-5; possible D gene TRBD1, 5 bases. This CDR3 region has 15 residues. Germline-derived CDR1 and CDR2 are GTSNPN and SVGIG (reference sequence). V lost 3 bases to trimming and J lost 1 base, with 13 bases between them. The CDR3 bases are TGTGCCTGGAGGGGTTGGCAGGGAAGCAATCAGCCCCAGCATTTT. Translation gives CAWRGWQGSNQPQHF.

This rearrangement joins TRBV29-1 to TRBJ1-3, with D unclear. The CDR3 loop spans 14 amino acids. The V gene's germline CDR1 is SQVTM and CDR2 ANQGSEA. The V end was cut by 7 bases, the J end by 2 bases, with 15 bases between. The CDR3 sequence: CSARSLDAGNTIYF. As DNA, the CDR3 is TGCAGCGCCCGGAGCCTAGATGCTGGAAACACCATATATTTT.

The chain employs TRBV19 and TRBJ2-2; 7 nucleotides agree with TRBD1. The CDR3 has 15 amino acids. V lost 8 bases to trimming and J lost 0 bases; unmatched junction nucleotides: 6. Germline CDR1 reads LNHDA; CDR2 reads SQIVND (reference sequence). The CDR3 sequence is CASHIGTANTGELFF. CDR3 bases: TGTGCCAGTCACATAGGGACAGCGAACACCGGGGAGCTGTTTTTT. Filled out from reference TRBV19 and TRBJ2-2, the complete variable domain reads DGGITQSPKYLFRKEGQNVTLSCEQNLNHDAMYWYRQDPGQGLRLIYYSQIVNDFQKGDIAEGYSVSREKKESFPLTVTSAQKNPTAFYLCASHIGTANTGELFFGEGSRLTVL.

This clone was detected once. The chain employs TRBV29-1 and TRBJ2-5; TRBD2 matches 9 bases. The CDR3 is made up of 15 amino acids. With 5 bases clipped from V and 5 bases from J, the junction kept 12 bases outside the gene matches. Germline V gene lookup returns CDR1 SQVTM and CDR2 ANQGSEA. The CDR3 region is CSVIQVVAGVETQYF. The CDR3 DNA reads TGCAGCGTTATCCAAGTGGTAGCGGGAGTTGAGACCCAGTACTTC.

J is TRBJ1-3 and V is TRBV15; TRBD1 agrees at 8 bases. After removal of 2 bases from V and 0 bases from J, the junction contained 9 bases not matched to a gene. CDR1 and CDR2 from the germline V gene are LNHNV and YYDKDF (reference sequence). This CDR3 comprises 18 residues. As DNA, the CDR3 is TGTGCCACCAGCAGATCGACAGGGGTTTCACACTCTGGAAACACCATATATTTT. Protein: CATSRSTGVSHSGNTIYF. Together with reference TRBV15 and TRBJ1-3, the CDR3 gives the full variable domain: DAMVIQNPRYQVTQFGKPVTLSCSQTLNHNVMYWYQQKSSQAPKLLFHYYDKDFNNEADTPDNFQSRRPNTSFCFLDIRSPGLGDTAMYLCATSRSTGVSHSGNTIYFGEGSWLTVV.

This chain joins TRBV4-1 and TRBJ1-3; perhaps TRBD1 as D (6 bases). V was cut by 3 bases and J by 3 bases, with 24 bases left in between. The CDR3 contains 19 residues. Germline assignment: CDR1 MGHRA and CDR2 YSYEKL. CDR3: CASSQGWLGAKLYGNTIYF. CDR3 DNA: TGCGCCAGCAGCCAGGGGTGGCTGGGGGCAAAGCTGTATGGAAACACCATATATTTT.

The chain employs TRBV28 and TRBJ2-7; 7 bases line up with TRBD2. V shed 6 bases, J shed 2 bases, and the junction held 7 bases outside the gene matches. The CDR3 sequence is 14 residues long. Germline values: CDR1 MDHEN, CDR2 SYDVKM. CDR3: CASSRTGGAYEQYF. CDR3 DNA sequence: TGTGCCAGCAGCAGGACTGGGGGGGCCTACGAGCAGTACTTC.

The chain has TRBV6-4 and TRBJ2-1, with 10 bases fitting TRBD2. Germline loops: CDR1 MRHNA, CDR2 SNTAGT. The CDR3 has 19 amino acids. The ends lost 2 bases at V and 4 bases at J; junction bases unmatched: 14. The CDR3: CASSDPKLAGEVSYNEQFF. Written as DNA, the CDR3 is TGTGCCAGCAGTGACCCAAAGCTAGCGGGAGAGGTTTCTTACAATGAGCAGTTCTTC.

The V gene is TRBV27, the J gene TRBJ2-6; 9 nucleotides agree with TRBD1. The CDR3 loop spans 17 amino acids. Germline lookup yields CDR1 MNHEY and CDR2 SMNVEV (reference sequence). J was trimmed by 3 bases and V by 3 bases; bases with no gene match: 6. In nucleotides, the CDR3 is TGTGCCAGCAGTTTTACCACAGGGGGCGGTGGGGCCAACGTCCTGACTTTC. It codes for CASSFTTGGGGANVLTF.